These T cell receptor beta chains were read from a single sample in a study of blood T cell repertoires in COVID-19. Method: immunoSEQ multiplex PCR; TCRdb's copy keeps in-frame clones and lacks some. The table includes approximately 240,000 clones, under 85% detected once. Sequencing was done on a sample of peripheral blood. These receptors were obtained from a woman in her 40s with active or convalescent COVID-19. Both conserved end residues are part of each CDR3. Fields, in order: V gene, clone size, J gene, D gene, CDR3 DNA, CDR3 protein. A D gene is named only where the DNA matches it firmly. A row's size may be missing; if present it is once, few, many or a size class.

>TRBV27|once|TRBJ2-7|TRBD2
TGTGCCACCGCCCTAGCGGGGGCCTACGAGCAGTACTTC
CATALAGAYEQYF
>TRBV25-1|-|TRBJ1-3|TRBD1
TGTGCCAGCAGTGAAAGGAGGACAGGGCGCTTCTCAGGAAACACCATATATTTT
CASSERRTGRFSGNTIYF
>TRBV6-5|-|TRBJ2-1|TRBD2
TGTGCCAGCAGTTACTCGGGACTAGTCATAAATGAGCAGTTCTTC
CASSYSGLVINEQFF
>TRBV3-1/TRBV3-2|-|TRBJ1-6|-
TGTGCCAGCAGCCAGACAACAGGTTCACCCCTCCACTTT
CASSQTTGSPLHF
>TRBV6-5|-|TRBJ1-1|-
TGTGCCAGCAGTTACTCAGGGGCGGCCAGCACTGAAGCTTTCTTT
CASSYSGAASTEAFF
>TRBV16|few|TRBJ1-5|-
TGTGCCAGCAGCCTAGCCGGGACAACTTTTAATCAGCCCCAGCATTTT
CASSLAGTTFNQPQHF
>TRBV6-5|-|TRBJ2-2|-
TGTGCCAGCACCTCGGACAGCCCGAACACCGGGGAGCTGTTTTTT
CASTSDSPNTGELFF
>TRBV4-1|-|TRBJ1-2|TRBD1
TGCGCCAGCAGCCAATCTCAGGGGGCGGTCGGCTACACCTTC
CASSQSQGAVGYTF
>TRBV29-1|once|TRBJ1-2|-
TGCAGCGTTGTACAGGGAGAGTACTATGGCTACACCTTC
CSVVQGEYYGYTF
>TRBV9|-|TRBJ1-3|TRBD1
TGTGCCAGCAGCCCAACTAACAGGGGCGACTCTGGAAACACCATATATTTT
CASSPTNRGDSGNTIYF
>TRBV6-5|once|TRBJ1-3|-
TGTGCCAGCAGTTACTCGGGGGCAAACTCTGGAAACACCATATATTTT
CASSYSGANSGNTIYF